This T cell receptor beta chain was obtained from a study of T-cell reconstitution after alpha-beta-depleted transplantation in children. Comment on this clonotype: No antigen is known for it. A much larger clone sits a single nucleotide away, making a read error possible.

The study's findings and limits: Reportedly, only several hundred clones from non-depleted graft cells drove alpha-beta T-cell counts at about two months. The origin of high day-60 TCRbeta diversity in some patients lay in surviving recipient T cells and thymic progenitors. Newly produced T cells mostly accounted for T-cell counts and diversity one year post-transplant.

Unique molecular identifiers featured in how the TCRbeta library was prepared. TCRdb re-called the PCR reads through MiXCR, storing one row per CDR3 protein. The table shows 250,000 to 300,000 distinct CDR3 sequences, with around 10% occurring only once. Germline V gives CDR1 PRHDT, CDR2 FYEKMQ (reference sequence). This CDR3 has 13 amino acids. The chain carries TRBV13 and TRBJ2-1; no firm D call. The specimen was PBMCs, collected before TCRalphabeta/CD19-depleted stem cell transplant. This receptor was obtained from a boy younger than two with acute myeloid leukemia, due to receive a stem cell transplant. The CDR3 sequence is CAISFGRSNEQFF. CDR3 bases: TGTGCCATCAGCTTCGGCAGATCCAATGAGCAGTTCTTC.